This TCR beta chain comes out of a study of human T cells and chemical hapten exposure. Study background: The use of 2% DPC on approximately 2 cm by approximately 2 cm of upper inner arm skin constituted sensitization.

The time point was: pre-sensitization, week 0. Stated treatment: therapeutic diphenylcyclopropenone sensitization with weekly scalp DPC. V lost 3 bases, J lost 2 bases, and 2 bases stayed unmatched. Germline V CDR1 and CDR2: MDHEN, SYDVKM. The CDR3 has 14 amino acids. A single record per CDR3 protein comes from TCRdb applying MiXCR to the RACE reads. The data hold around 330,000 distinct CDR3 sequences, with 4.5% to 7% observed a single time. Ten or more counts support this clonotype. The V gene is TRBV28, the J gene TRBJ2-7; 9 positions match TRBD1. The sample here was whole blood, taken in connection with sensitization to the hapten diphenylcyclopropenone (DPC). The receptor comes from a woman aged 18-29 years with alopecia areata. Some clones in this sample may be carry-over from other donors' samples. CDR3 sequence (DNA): TGTGCCAGCAGTTTTCGGGACAGGGCCTACGAGCAGTACTTC. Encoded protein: CASSFRDRAYEQYF.